This T cell receptor beta chain was recorded in a study of CD4 T cells in relation to SARS-CoV-2 and coronaviruses. Study information: Shared crossreactive spike epitopes were mapped to their HLA restriction.

CD4+ T cells from unexposed donors were obtained before the COVID-19 pandemic (2011-2018). After approximately ten days of culture, CD4+ T cells were isolated. Of note for this clone: Its antigen remains unidentified.

Germline-derived CDR1 and CDR2 are MNHEY and SMNVEV (reference sequence). This CDR3 comprises 14 residues. Trimming left V 3 bases short and J 2 bases short, with 11 bases between. Profiled with immunoSEQ multiplex PCR; TCRdb holds only in-frame clones, not every one. The table lists 25,000 to 30,000 clones, around 67% of them singletons. This rearrangement joins TRBV27 to TRBJ2-7, with a weak D call TRBD2 (5 bases). Sequenced input: CD4+ T cells from PBMCs, cultured in vitro. The clonotype originates from a human donor in good health. This chain's CDR3 is CASSFWRVPYEQYF. For the CDR3, the DNA is TGTGCCAGCAGTTTCTGGCGGGTCCCCTACGAGCAGTACTTC.